Given below is one TCR beta chain in context. Trimming took 3 bases from V and 0 from J, leaving 12 bases between them. The CDR3 spans 15 residues. In germline, CDR1 is MNHEY, CDR2 SMNVEV (reference sequence). Authors' analysis steps: Counts of nucleated cells, estimated from reference gene primer amplification, were obtained. The assay was immunoSEQ multiplex PCR, and TCRdb's table has in-frame clones only and misses some. The V and J calls and clone size were taken over from that table, and D and trimming were inferred from the DNA. The sample contains a few hundred thousand clones, about 91% of which appear only once. These data are taken from a study of blood T cell repertoires in COVID-19.

Sequencing was carried out using peripheral blood. V gene TRBV27 combines with J gene TRBJ2-7, with TRBD1 as a possible D gene (5 bases). This sequence was found in a woman aged 35 to 49 who had recovered from COVID-19. The CDR3 DNA is TGTGCCAGCAGTTTGCAGGGCTGGGGCTCCTACGAGCAGTACTTC. This translates into CASSLQGWGSYEQYF.